This TCR beta chain came from a study of OX40 agonist ivuxolimab in advanced cancers. Some background on the complete study: Ivuxolimab was a fully human IgG2 agonistic monoclonal antibody targeting the costimulatory receptor OX40 (CD134). Three dose-escalation patients achieved partial responses, one with hepatocellular carcinoma and two with cutaneous melanoma. Intravenous ivuxolimab was administered to patients every 2 weeks at six dose levels: 0.01, 0.1, 0.3, 1.5, 3 and 10 mg/kg. Of the approximately 50 dose-escalation patients, hepatocellular carcinoma was present in roughly 19, melanoma in approximately 15, renal cell carcinoma in 9 and head and neck cancer in 9. Prior anti-PD-1, anti-PD-L1 or anti-CTLA-4 therapy was permitted, and checkpoint inhibitors had been received by about two fifths of dose-escalation patients. Peripheral TCRbeta sequencing aimed to test whether ivuxolimab altered TCR sequence diversity and caused clonal T-cell expansion. In the dose-escalation cohort, around four fifths of patients were male, and the mean age was approximately 60 years, with a range of roughly 23 to 85. The monotherapy dose-escalation portion (N ≈ 55 patients) of the phase I ivuxolimab trial is reported in the paper.

The trial excluded patients who had a history of autoimmune disease or were on systemic immunosuppression. Peripheral blood for TCR sequencing was drawn from every dose cohort at baseline, at cycle 4 day 1 and at cycle 7 day 1. The samples were drawn from a first-in-human, open-label, multicenter phase I dose-escalation trial of ivuxolimab. Adults with locally advanced or metastatic head and neck squamous cell, hepatocellular, melanoma or renal cell carcinoma were enrolled in the trial. Before TCR sequencing, CD4+ T cells and CD8+ T cells from peripheral blood were sorted into separate populations. The paper's findings and limits, for the study overall: Low levels of normalized T-cell clonal expansion were also seen in some patients who did not respond. On average, CD8+ T cells showed more expanded clones than CD4+ T cells after ivuxolimab. Partial responders in the 0.1-3.0 mg/kg groups had among the lowest normalized peripheral clonal expansion, especially among CD8+ T cells. Antigen specificity was not determined for the clonally expanded peripheral T cells. At doses from 0.1 to 3.0 mg/kg, clonal expansion was seen in both CD4+ and CD8+ blood T cells between baseline and week 6.

From a lookup of the germline V gene, CDR1 and CDR2 are SGHNT and YENEEA. V was cut back by 0 bases and J by 2 bases, leaving a gap of 17 bases between them. Inclusive of the bounding cysteine and phenylalanine, the CDR3 is 18 residues long. Only CDR3 DNA is held: 54 bases, read in frame from base 1. Remarks on this clone: Its antigen remains undetermined. Base qualities are not at hand, and no much larger clone is one base apart.

For sequencing of the TCRbeta CDR3 region, genomic DNA was extracted from the sorted cells. The immunoSEQ Assay was used to sequence the TCRbeta CDR3 regions. The source is immuneACCESS, and TCRdb retained only in-frame sequences with V and J called. Part of the clones is not carried over; for the studies checked, unresolved V genes explain less than half of this, and the remainder is unexplained. The sample table records around 76,000 clones; 85% to 90% of these occur just once. Jointly, the top ten make up approximately 12% of the sample. The chain uses TRBV11-3 and TRBJ2-1; the D region may be TRBD1 or TRBD2, each matching 5 bases equally. The sample in question was CD4+ or CD8+ T cells sorted from blood, obtained in a trial of the OX40 agonist ivuxolimab. The clonotype originates from an adult with an advanced solid tumor such as melanoma, head and neck, liver or kidney cancer. The DNA is as follows: TGTGCCAGCAGCTTAGATCACGGGGCCGACATCACCTACAATGAGCAGTTCTTC. Its translation is CASSLDHGADITYNEQFF.